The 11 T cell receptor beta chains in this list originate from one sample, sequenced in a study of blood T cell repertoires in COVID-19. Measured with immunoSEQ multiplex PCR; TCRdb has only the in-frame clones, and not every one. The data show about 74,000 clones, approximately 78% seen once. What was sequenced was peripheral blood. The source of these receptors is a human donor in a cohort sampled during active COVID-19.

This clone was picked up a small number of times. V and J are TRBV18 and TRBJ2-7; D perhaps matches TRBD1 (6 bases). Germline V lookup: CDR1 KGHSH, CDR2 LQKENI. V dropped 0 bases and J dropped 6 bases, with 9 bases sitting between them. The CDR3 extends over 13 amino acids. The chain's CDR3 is CASSPPNRVEQYF. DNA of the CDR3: TGTGCCAGCTCACCACCGAACAGGGTCGAGCAGTACTTC.

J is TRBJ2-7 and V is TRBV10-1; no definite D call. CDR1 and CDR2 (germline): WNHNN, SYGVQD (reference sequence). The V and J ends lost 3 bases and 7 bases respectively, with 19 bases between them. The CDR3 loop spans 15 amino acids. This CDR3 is CASSDQRTTVHEQYF. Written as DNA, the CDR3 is TGCGCCAGCAGTGACCAGCGAACGACCGTACATGAGCAGTACTTC.

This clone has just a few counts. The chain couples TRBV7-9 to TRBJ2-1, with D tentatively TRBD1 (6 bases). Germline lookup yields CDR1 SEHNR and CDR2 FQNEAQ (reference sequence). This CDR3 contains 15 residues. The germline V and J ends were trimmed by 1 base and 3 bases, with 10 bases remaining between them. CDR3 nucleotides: TGTGCCAGCAGCTTAGAACAGGGAGTCTACAATGAGCAGTTCTTC. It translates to CASSLEQGVYNEQFF.

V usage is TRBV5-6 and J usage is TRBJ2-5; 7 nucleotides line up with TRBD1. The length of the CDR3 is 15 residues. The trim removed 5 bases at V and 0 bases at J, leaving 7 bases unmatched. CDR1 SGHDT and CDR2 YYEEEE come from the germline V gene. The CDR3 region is CASSYDRAYQETQYF. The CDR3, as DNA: TGTGCCAGCAGTTACGACAGGGCGTACCAAGAGACCCAGTACTTC.

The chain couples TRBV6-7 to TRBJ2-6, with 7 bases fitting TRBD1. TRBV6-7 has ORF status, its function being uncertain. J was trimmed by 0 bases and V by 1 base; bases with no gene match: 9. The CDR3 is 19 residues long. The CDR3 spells CASSYCRTGIGSGANVLTF. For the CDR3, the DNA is TGTGCCAGCAGTTACTGTAGGACAGGCATAGGCTCTGGGGCCAACGTCCTGACTTTC.

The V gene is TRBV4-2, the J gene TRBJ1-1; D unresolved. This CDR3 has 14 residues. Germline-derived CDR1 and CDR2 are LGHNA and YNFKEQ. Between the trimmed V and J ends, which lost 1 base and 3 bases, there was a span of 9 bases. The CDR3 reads CASSQGGDYTEAFF. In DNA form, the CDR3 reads TGTGCCAGCAGCCAAGGGGGAGACTACACTGAAGCTTTCTTT.

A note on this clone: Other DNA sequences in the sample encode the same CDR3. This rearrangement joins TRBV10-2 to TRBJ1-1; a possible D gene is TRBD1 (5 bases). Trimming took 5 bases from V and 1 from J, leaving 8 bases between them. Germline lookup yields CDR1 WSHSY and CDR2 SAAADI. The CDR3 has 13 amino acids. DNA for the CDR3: TGCGCCAGCAGTTCACAGGAGAACACTGAAGCTTTCTTT. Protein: CASSSQENTEAFF.

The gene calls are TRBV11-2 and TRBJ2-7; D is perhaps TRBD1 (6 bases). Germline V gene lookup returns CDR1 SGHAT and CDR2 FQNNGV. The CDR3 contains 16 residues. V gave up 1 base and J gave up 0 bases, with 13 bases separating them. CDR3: CASSLGLDSRSYEQYF. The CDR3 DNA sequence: TGTGCCAGCAGCTTAGGGCTGGACAGCCGCTCCTACGAGCAGTACTTC. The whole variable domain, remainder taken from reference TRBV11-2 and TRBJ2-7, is EAGVAQSPRYKIIEKRQSVAFWCNPISGHATLYWYQQILGQGPKLLIQFQNNGVVDDSQLPKDRFSAERLKGVDSTLKIQPAKLEDSAVYLCASSLGLDSRSYEQYFGPGTRLTVT.

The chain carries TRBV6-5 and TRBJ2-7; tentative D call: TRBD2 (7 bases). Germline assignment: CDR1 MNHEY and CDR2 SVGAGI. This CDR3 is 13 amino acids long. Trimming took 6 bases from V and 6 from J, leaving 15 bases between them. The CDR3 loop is CASRGGPISEQYF. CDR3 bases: TGTGCCAGCAGGGGGGGGCCCATATCCGAGCAGTACTTC.

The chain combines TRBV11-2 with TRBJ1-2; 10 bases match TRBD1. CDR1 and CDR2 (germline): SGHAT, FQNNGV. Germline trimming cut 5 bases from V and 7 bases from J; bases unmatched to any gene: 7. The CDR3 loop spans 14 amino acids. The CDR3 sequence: CASSQRQGAGGYTF. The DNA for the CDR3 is TGTGCCAGCAGCCAACGACAGGGGGCTGGTGGCTACACCTTC.

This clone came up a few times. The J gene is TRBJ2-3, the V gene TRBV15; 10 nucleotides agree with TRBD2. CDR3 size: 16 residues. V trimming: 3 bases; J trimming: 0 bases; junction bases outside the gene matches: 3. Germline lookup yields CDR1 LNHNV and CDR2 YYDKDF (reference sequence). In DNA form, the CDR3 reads TGTGCCACCAGCAGCCGGACTAGCGGAAGCACAGATACGCAGTATTTT. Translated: CATSSRTSGSTDTQYF.